A selection of T cell receptor beta chains follows, all from one sample in a study of T cell responses to AZD1222 COVID-19 vaccine. Repertoires were generated with immunoSEQ multiplex PCR, while TCRdb's copy carries only in-frame clones and drops some. This table holds some 130,000 clones, over 75% found once. The sample consisted of peripheral blood, taken 28 days after the second dose of the MenACWY control vaccine. The receptors here all came from an adult who received the MenACWY meningococcal vaccine as a control. Both conserved end residues are part of each CDR3. The order of the fields is clone size, V gene, CDR3 length, D gene, J gene, CDR3 DNA, CDR3 protein. The D gene is left open where the match is weak. The size of a clone is reported for some rows only, either as once, few or many, or as a class for expanded clones.

.,TRBV15,14,.,TRBJ2-7,TGTGCCACCAGCAGAGATGTCCCGCCCTACGAGCAGTACTTC,CATSRDVPPYEQYF
.,TRBV29-1,15,.,TRBJ1-2,TGCAGCGTCACCAAACTCGCGCGGACAGCGGATGGCTACACCTTC,CSVTKLARTADGYTF
.,TRBV5-1,16,TRBD1,TRBJ2-1,TGCGCCAGCAGCTTTGACAGGGCTAGCTCCTACAATGAGCAGTTCTTC,CASSFDRASSYNEQFF
.,TRBV21-1,16,.,TRBJ1-3,TGTGCCAGCAGCAAAGAACCGGCTCTGACCCGAAACACCATATATTTT,CASSKEPALTRNTIYF
.,TRBV5-1,13,.,TRBJ1-3,TGCGCCAGCAGCTTCACAGATGGAAACACCATATATTTT,CASSFTDGNTIYF
.,TRBV3-1/TRBV3-2,15,.,TRBJ1-2,TGTGCCAGCAGCCGACCCTTAGCTGGGTATGGTGGCTACACCTTC,CASSRPLAGYGGYTF
.,TRBV25-1,15,TRBD1,TRBJ2-7,TGTGCCAGCAGGGACAGGGGACCCAAGGCCTACGAGCAGTACTTC,CASRDRGPKAYEQYF
once,TRBV21-1,22,.,TRBJ2-5,TGTGCCAGCAGCAAAAACCCCCGACGGGGGAGGGCCCTACATTACTCCCAAGAGACCCAGTACTTC,CASSKNPRRGRALHYSQETQYF
.,TRBV6-5,13,TRBD1,TRBJ2-1,TGTGCCAGCAGTTACTCCGACAGGGCGAAGCAGTTCTTC,CASSYSDRAKQFF
.,TRBV18,16,TRBD2,TRBJ2-7,TGTGCCAGCTCCCCGGCTGGGGCGGGAGGGTTCCACGAGCAGTACTTC,CASSPAGAGGFHEQYF
.,TRBV11-1,13,.,TRBJ1-2,TGTGCCAGCAGCTTAGGGCAGGTCGATGGCTACACCTTC,CASSLGQVDGYTF
.,TRBV7-2,12,.,TRBJ1-2,TGTGCCAGCAGCTTAGAGGAATTTGGCTACACCTTC,CASSLEEFGYTF
once,TRBV28,14,.,TRBJ1-1,TGTGCCAGCAGACCCGAATCCATGAACACTGAAGCTTTCTTT,CASRPESMNTEAFF
.,TRBV10-3,11,.,TRBJ2-3,TGTGCCATCAGTGAAAGAGATACGCAGTATTTT,CAISERDTQYF
once,TRBV5-4,14,.,TRBJ2-1,TGTGCCAGCAGCGCCGAGGTCGCAGCGAATGAGCAGTTCTTC,CASSAEVAANEQFF